This section outlines one TCR beta chain sequence together with its context. What it binds is not known. This entry is derived from a study of cytomegalovirus exposure and HLA in healthy donors. Broader study findings: Later findings reportedly placed an Asian-associated ancestry cluster below the approximately 670-donor mean for N-insertions.

V lost 2 bases and J lost 4; bases outside the gene matches: 10. Germline values: CDR1 LGHNA, CDR2 YSLEER. The CDR3 consists of 17 residues. Use of 60 Vbeta and 13 Jbeta primers characterized the PCR. Only in-frame clones appear in the TCRdb table, and some are missing; sequencing was by immunoSEQ multiplex PCR. The repertoire holds 100,000 to 150,000 clones, with approximately 78% as singletons. The V and J genes are TRBV4-3 and TRBJ2-1, with 8 bases that match TRBD2. What was sequenced was PBMCs. The clonotype comes from a woman under 40 in good health and CMV-seronegative. DNA of the CDR3: TGCGCCAGCAGCCAACAGTCGGGACTAGGTCTTTACAATGAGCAGTTCTTC. Translating it yields CASSQQSGLGLYNEQFF.